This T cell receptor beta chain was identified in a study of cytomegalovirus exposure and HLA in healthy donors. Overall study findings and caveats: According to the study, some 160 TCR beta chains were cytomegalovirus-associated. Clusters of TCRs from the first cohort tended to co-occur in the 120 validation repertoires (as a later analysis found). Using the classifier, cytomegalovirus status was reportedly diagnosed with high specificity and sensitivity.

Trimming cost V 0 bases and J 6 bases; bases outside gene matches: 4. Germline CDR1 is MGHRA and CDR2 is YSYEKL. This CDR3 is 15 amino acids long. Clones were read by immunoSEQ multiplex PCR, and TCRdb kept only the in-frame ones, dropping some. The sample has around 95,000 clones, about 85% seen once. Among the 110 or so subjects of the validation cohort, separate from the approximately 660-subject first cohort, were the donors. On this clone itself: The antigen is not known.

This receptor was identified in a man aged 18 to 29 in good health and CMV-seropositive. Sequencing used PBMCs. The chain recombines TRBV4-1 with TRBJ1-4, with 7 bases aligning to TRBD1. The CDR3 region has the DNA TGCGCCAGCAGCCAAGATTTAGGACAGGATGAAAAACTGTTTTTT. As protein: CASSQDLGQDEKLFF.